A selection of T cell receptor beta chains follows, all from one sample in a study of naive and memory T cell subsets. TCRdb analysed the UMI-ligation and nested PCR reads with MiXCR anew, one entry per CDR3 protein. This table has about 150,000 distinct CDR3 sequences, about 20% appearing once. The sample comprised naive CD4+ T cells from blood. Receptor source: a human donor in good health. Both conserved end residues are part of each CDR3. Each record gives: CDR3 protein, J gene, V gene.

CDR3aa: CASSADMGASPLHF
j_gene: TRBJ1-6
v_gene: TRBV9

CDR3aa: CASGLGTASYNEQFF
j_gene: TRBJ2-1
v_gene: TRBV12-5

CDR3aa: CSARLVSWKGPYEQYF
j_gene: TRBJ2-7
v_gene: TRBV20-1

CDR3aa: CASSLDRVSTGELFF
j_gene: TRBJ2-2
v_gene: TRBV7-2

CDR3aa: CASSRLDSNQPQHF
j_gene: TRBJ1-5
v_gene: TRBV18

CDR3aa: CASSLVRADEQFF
j_gene: TRBJ2-1
v_gene: TRBV7-2

CDR3aa: CSVRPAPYNEQFF
j_gene: TRBJ2-1
v_gene: TRBV29-1

CDR3aa: CSSRGLFTDTQYF
j_gene: TRBJ2-3
v_gene: TRBV29-1

CDR3aa: CASSSGLAGALNTGELFF
j_gene: TRBJ2-2
v_gene: TRBV5-1

CDR3aa: CASMASNVYEQFF
j_gene: TRBJ2-1
v_gene: TRBV12-3/TRBV12-4

CDR3aa: CASSLASSTNEKLFF
j_gene: TRBJ1-4
v_gene: TRBV5-1

CDR3aa: CASSDTDRVGHEQYF
j_gene: TRBJ2-7
v_gene: TRBV5-1

CDR3aa: CASSSGLRYNEQFF
j_gene: TRBJ2-1
v_gene: TRBV19

CDR3aa: CASSLFASGSLSAYIQYF
j_gene: TRBJ2-4
v_gene: TRBV7-2

CDR3aa: CASNPQYRPGTNYGYTF
j_gene: TRBJ1-2
v_gene: TRBV5-1

CDR3aa: CASSPDRAKNYEQYF
j_gene: TRBJ2-7
v_gene: TRBV28

CDR3aa: CSAPSSSGRAVIRNYNEQFF
j_gene: TRBJ2-1
v_gene: TRBV20-1

CDR3aa: CSARDSVSGANVLTF
j_gene: TRBJ2-6
v_gene: TRBV20-1

CDR3aa: CSARTSGRALLYNEQFF
j_gene: TRBJ2-1
v_gene: TRBV20-1

CDR3aa: CSASTGGNTEAFF
j_gene: TRBJ1-1
v_gene: TRBV29-1

CDR3aa: CASSTVGRGPQYQETQYF
j_gene: TRBJ2-5
v_gene: TRBV27

CDR3aa: CASRRAPLADTQYF
j_gene: TRBJ2-3
v_gene: TRBV6-1

CDR3aa: CASSLLLGELFF
j_gene: TRBJ2-2
v_gene: TRBV28

CDR3aa: CAIKGNTEAFF
j_gene: TRBJ1-1
v_gene: TRBV10-3

CDR3aa: CASADRGLETQYF
j_gene: TRBJ2-5
v_gene: TRBV10-1

CDR3aa: CSANPGQGRETQYF
j_gene: TRBJ2-5
v_gene: TRBV20-1

CDR3aa: CASSKLAGSGNRSEKLFF
j_gene: TRBJ1-4
v_gene: TRBV21-1

CDR3aa: CASSLASPDTQYF
j_gene: TRBJ2-3
v_gene: TRBV11-3

CDR3aa: CSARETATNEKLFF
j_gene: TRBJ1-4
v_gene: TRBV20-1

CDR3aa: CASSRGAGLAGVGNEQFF
j_gene: TRBJ2-1
v_gene: TRBV5-4

CDR3aa: CASTLGWTSRGNEQFF
j_gene: TRBJ2-1
v_gene: TRBV6-2/TRBV6-3

CDR3aa: CASSQNRGQPQHF
j_gene: TRBJ1-5
v_gene: TRBV4-1

CDR3aa: CSAWTGVGNTIYF
j_gene: TRBJ1-3
v_gene: TRBV20-1

CDR3aa: CASSVQGKKQYF
j_gene: TRBJ2-7
v_gene: TRBV3-1

CDR3aa: CASSQTTGGDYGYTF
j_gene: TRBJ1-2
v_gene: TRBV12-3/TRBV12-4

CDR3aa: CSVRTSGIADTQYF
j_gene: TRBJ2-3
v_gene: TRBV29-1

CDR3aa: CSARENYNEQFF
j_gene: TRBJ2-1
v_gene: TRBV20-1

CDR3aa: CASSSMGTGGTYEQYF
j_gene: TRBJ2-7
v_gene: TRBV7-9

CDR3aa: CASSPTSGISGEQYF
j_gene: TRBJ2-7
v_gene: TRBV2

CDR3aa: CASSYLIKTGHHEQFF
j_gene: TRBJ2-1
v_gene: TRBV6-5

CDR3aa: CASSQENREDSNQPQHF
j_gene: TRBJ1-5
v_gene: TRBV3-2

CDR3aa: CASSPLGKGGNEQFF
j_gene: TRBJ2-1
v_gene: TRBV14

CDR3aa: CASSKEIPTGYVETQYF
j_gene: TRBJ2-5
v_gene: TRBV21-1

CDR3aa: CASSYRLGILHTIYF
j_gene: TRBJ1-3
v_gene: TRBV7-9

CDR3aa: CASSDLTSGSAGELFF
j_gene: TRBJ2-2
v_gene: TRBV7-6

CDR3aa: CASINSRPSYEQYF
j_gene: TRBJ2-7
v_gene: TRBV28

CDR3aa: CASSGQVMRTEAFF
j_gene: TRBJ1-1
v_gene: TRBV12-3/TRBV12-4

CDR3aa: CASKANRGRVDTQYF
j_gene: TRBJ2-3
v_gene: TRBV7-8

CDR3aa: CASSQERADRPNEKLFF
j_gene: TRBJ1-4
v_gene: TRBV4-1

CDR3aa: CSGSGQGETQYF
j_gene: TRBJ2-5
v_gene: TRBV29-1

CDR3aa: CASSHPTVNTEAFF
j_gene: TRBJ1-1
v_gene: TRBV4-1

CDR3aa: CASINRGHIGEQFF
j_gene: TRBJ2-1
v_gene: TRBV6-2/TRBV6-3

CDR3aa: CASSRRGYNEQFF
j_gene: TRBJ2-1
v_gene: TRBV14